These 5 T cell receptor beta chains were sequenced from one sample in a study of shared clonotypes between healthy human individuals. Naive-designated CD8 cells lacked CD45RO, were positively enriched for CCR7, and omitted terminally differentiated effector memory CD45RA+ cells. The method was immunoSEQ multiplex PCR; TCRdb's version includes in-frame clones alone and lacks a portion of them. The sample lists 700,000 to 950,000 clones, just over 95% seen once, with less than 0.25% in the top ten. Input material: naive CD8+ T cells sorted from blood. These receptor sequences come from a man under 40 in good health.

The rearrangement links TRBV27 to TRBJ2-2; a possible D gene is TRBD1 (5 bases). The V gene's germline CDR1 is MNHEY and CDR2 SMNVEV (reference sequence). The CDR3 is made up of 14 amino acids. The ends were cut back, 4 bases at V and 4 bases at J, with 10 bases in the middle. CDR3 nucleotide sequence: TGTGCCAGCAGTTCAGGGCTTCGCACCGGGGAGCTGTTTTTT. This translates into CASSSGLRTGELFF.

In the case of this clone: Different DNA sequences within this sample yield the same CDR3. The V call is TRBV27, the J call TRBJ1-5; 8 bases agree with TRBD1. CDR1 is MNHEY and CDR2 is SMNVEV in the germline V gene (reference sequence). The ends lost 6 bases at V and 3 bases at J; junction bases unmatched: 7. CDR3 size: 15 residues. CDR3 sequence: CASSPWTGTNQPQHF. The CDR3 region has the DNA TGTGCCAGCAGCCCTTGGACAGGGACCAATCAGCCCCAGCATTTT.

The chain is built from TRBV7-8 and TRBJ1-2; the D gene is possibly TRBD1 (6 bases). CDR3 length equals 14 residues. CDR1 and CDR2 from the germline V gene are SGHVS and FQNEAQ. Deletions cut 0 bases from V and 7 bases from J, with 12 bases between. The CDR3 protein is CASSLATGWGGYTF. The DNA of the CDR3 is TGTGCCAGCAGCTTAGCCACAGGGTGGGGTGGCTACACCTTC.

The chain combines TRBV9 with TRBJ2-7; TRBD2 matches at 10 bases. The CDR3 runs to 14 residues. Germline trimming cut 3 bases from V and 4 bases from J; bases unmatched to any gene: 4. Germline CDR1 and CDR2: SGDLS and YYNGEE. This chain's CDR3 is CASSASGSTYEQYF. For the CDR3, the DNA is TGTGCCAGCAGCGCTAGCGGGAGCACTTACGAGCAGTACTTC.

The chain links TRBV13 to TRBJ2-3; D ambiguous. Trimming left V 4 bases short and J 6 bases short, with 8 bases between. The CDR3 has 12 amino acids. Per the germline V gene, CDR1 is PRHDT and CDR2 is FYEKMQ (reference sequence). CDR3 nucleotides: TGTGCCAGCAGCTCCTATAAGGATACGCAGTATTTT. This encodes CASSSYKDTQYF.